The rows below give T cell receptor beta chains drawn from one sample of a study of cytomegalovirus exposure and HLA in healthy donors. This table comes from immunoSEQ multiplex PCR, and its TCRdb copy is limited to in-frame clones, with some not included. The sample lists approximately 190,000 clones; approximately 78% were seen once. Specimen: PBMCs. Source of these receptors: a woman between 45 and 65 years old in good health and CMV-seropositive. Each CDR3 is given without its conserved first and last residue. Each record gives: V gene, J gene, CDR3 protein.

TRBV5-5	TRBJ1-1	ASNSGGAWNTEAF
TRBV5-1	TRBJ2-1	ASSFTSGSNEQF
TRBV9	TRBJ2-5	ASSVEGPRKETQY
TRBV7-3	TRBJ2-3	ASSPTGLAGGGTDTQY
TRBV28	TRBJ2-1	ASSLPLAGAHNEQF
TRBV4-3	TRBJ1-6	ASSQDRVYNSPLH
TRBV5-1	TRBJ2-3	ASSGGSPSGDTQY
TRBV18	TRBJ1-4	ASSPQQGADEKLF
TRBV27	TRBJ1-2	ASSFLDRGYYGYT
TRBV9	TRBJ1-6	ASSADSLANSPLH
TRBV2	TRBJ2-3	ASRGRGSDLTDTQY
TRBV28	TRBJ2-7	ATFGDTRSSYEQY
TRBV6-5	TRBJ2-3	ASSRGDGNTQY
TRBV5-4	TRBJ2-5	ASSLREELRDQETQY
TRBV5-1	TRBJ2-7	ASSFGSRGDAYEQY
TRBV5-8	TRBJ1-2	ASSKRGQGAGYGYT
TRBV18	TRBJ2-7	ASSPQNPGQAYEQY
TRBV5-8	TRBJ2-3	ASSPRTGADTQY
TRBV19	TRBJ1-3	ASTYWGGSSGNTIY
TRBV2	TRBJ2-1	ASSQPGGGANEQF
TRBV5-6	.	ASSVWGDEQY
TRBV21-1	TRBJ1-6	ASSKTVRYNSPLH
TRBV19	TRBJ2-1	ASSPAQGVYNEQF
TRBV19	TRBJ2-7	ASSLGQAPGYEQY
TRBV4-1	TRBJ1-1	ASSQPKPGQLMNTEAF
TRBV4-3	TRBJ2-2	ASSQSGGVTGELF
TRBV7-8	TRBJ1-1	ASSLAGTGSTEAF
TRBV6-1	TRBJ2-7	ASSEEGRGNPYEQY
TRBV29-1	TRBJ2-1	SVDRYNEQF
TRBV10-1	TRBJ1-6	ASSEFRTGNSPLH
TRBV4-1	TRBJ1-3	ASSHLTPGLTRTGNTIY
TRBV5-1	TRBJ2-5	ASRHGTGGPQETQY
TRBV27	TRBJ2-1	ASSRQGAEQF
TRBV18	TRBJ2-5	ASSPGEVETQY
TRBV27	TRBJ1-5	ASSSPGRGQPQH
TRBV4-3	TRBJ2-3	ASSPKGSGETTDTQY
TRBV30	TRBJ2-1	AWQGNEQF
TRBV5-6	TRBJ2-7	ASSFSQGNLYEQY
TRBV19	TRBJ1-2	ASGEGRYYGYT
TRBV5-1	TRBJ1-2	ASSLGGGGYYGYT
TRBV14	TRBJ2-2	ASSQDPPSRTGELF
TRBV11-2	TRBJ1-4	ASSPRVDREKLF
TRBV10-3	TRBJ1-2	AISEPSGVEYGYT
TRBV10-3	TRBJ2-1	AISSGEGGSEQF